These 18 T cell receptor beta chains were sequenced from one sample in a study of control samples from healthy donors and cancer patients (dated by TCRdb to the early 2020s). Libraries were made using the immunoSEQ multiplex PCR assay. TCRdb re-hosts the immuneACCESS table, in-frame sequences only. Its copies lack some clones; in the studies checked, an unresolved V gene accounts for under half of them, and the cause for the rest is not known. The sample table records 350,000 to 450,000 clones; around nine tenths of these occur just once. Of the sample, roughly 6.4% is held by the ten largest clones. The sample taken for sequencing was PBMCs. These TCRs come from a man in his forties or fifties with head and neck cancer.

The V and J genes are TRBV12-3 or TRBV12-4 and TRBJ2-3; D uncertain. Trimming took 2 bases from V and 13 from J, leaving 16 bases between them. This CDR3 has 13 residues. CDR3 residues: CASSLQVMEKKYF. The CDR3 bases are TGTGCCAGCAGTTTACAGGTCATGGAAAAGAAGTATTTT.

The V and J genes are TRBV19 and TRBJ2-2; 7 nucleotides align to TRBD1. Trimming removed 5 bases from V and 5 bases from J; junction bases left unmatched: 5. The CDR3 has 14 residues. Germline assignment: CDR1 LNHDA and CDR2 SQIVND (reference sequence). Here the CDR3 reads CASSVRGRTGELFF. In DNA, the CDR3 is TGTGCCAGTAGTGTCAGGGGGAGAACCGGGGAGCTGTTTTTT.

V gene TRBV5-1 combines with J gene TRBJ1-2, with 8 bases aligning to TRBD1. The CDR3 has 15 residues. CDR1 and CDR2 from the germline V gene are SGHRS and YFSETQ. J gave up 8 bases and V 4 bases, and 13 bases lay outside the gene matches. CDR3 in amino acids: CASSANRQGLGGYTF. DNA of the CDR3: TGCGCCAGCAGCGCAAACCGACAGGGGTTGGGGGGCTACACCTTC.

This clone was counted a few times. The chain joins TRBV19 to TRBJ1-2; D is undetermined. The CDR3 contains 14 residues. V was clipped by 8 bases and J by 4 bases, with 17 bases between them. Per the germline V gene, CDR1 is LNHDA and CDR2 is SQIVND (reference sequence). DNA for the CDR3: TGTGCCAGTGGCCGGTCCGGACCGAGCTATGGCTACACCTTC. It translates to CASGRSGPSYGYTF.

CDR3 residues: CASTLNQGDQETQYF. The CDR3 nucleotides are TGTGCCAGCACCCTGAATCAGGGGGACCAAGAGACCCAGTACTTC. The V and J genes are TRBV9 and TRBJ2-5; 7 nucleotides match TRBD1. The V segment lost 6 bases and the J segment 0 bases; nucleotides outside the gene matches: 8. Looked up from germline, CDR1 is SGDLS and CDR2 is YYNGEE. This CDR3 spans 15 amino acids.

The chain carries TRBV4-2 and TRBJ2-1; a weak D match, TRBD2 (7 bases). Germline V gene sequence: CDR1 LGHNA, CDR2 YNFKEQ. Deletions cut 0 bases from V and 3 bases from J, with 15 bases between. This CDR3 has 17 amino acids. CDR3 loop: CASSQDLGGGRYNEQFF. The CDR3, as DNA: TGTGCCAGCAGCCAAGATTTGGGGGGGGGCCGCTACAATGAGCAGTTCTTC.

The chain uses TRBV5-4 and TRBJ1-2; the D is unclear. The CDR3 totals 14 residues. CDR1 is SGHNT and CDR2 is YYREEE in the germline V gene (reference sequence). With 3 bases removed from V and 6 bases from J, the gap between germline ends came to 15 bases. The CDR3 is CASSSLISPHGYTF. In DNA, the CDR3 is TGTGCCAGCAGCTCGCTAATTTCCCCCCATGGCTACACCTTC.

This chain joins TRBV9 and TRBJ2-1; D is undetermined. V was pared by 1 base and J by 3 bases, with 8 bases between. CDR3 length: 14 residues. CDR1 SGDLS and CDR2 YYNGEE come from the germline V gene. CDR3 nucleotide sequence: TGTGCCAGCAGCGTAATGGCCGTCTACAATGAGCAGTTCTTC. Amino acid sequence: CASSVMAVYNEQFF. The whole variable domain, remainder taken from reference TRBV9 and TRBJ2-1, is DSGVTQTPKHLITATGQRVTLRCSPRSGDLSVYWYQQSLDQGLQFLIQYYNGEERAKGNILERFSAQQFPDLHSELNLSSLELGDSALYFCASSVMAVYNEQFFGPGTRLTVL.

The chain is built from TRBV4-1 and TRBJ2-7; 7 bases line up with TRBD2. Germline CDR1 MGHRA, CDR2 YSYEKL. Trimming took 3 bases from V and 0 from J; bases not matched to a gene: 8. The CDR3 length is 16 residues. DNA of the CDR3: TGCGCCAGCAGCCAGGTACTGGGGGGGATCTCCTACGAGCAGTACTTC. Its protein product is CASSQVLGGISYEQYF.

The rearrangement uses TRBV5-1 and TRBJ1-1; perhaps TRBD1 as D (5 bases). Germline V gene sequence: CDR1 SGHRS, CDR2 YFSETQ. The V gene lost 3 bases and the J gene lost 0 bases, with 9 bases spanning the gap. This CDR3 has 14 amino acids. CDR3 loop: CASSSQALNTEAFF. The CDR3 DNA is TGCGCCAGCAGCTCACAGGCCTTGAACACTGAAGCTTTCTTT.

A word on this clone: One end of the junction does not line up with germline, which may come from a read error. The chain is built from TRBV7-7 and TRBJ2-2, with TRBD1 as a possible D gene (6 bases). This CDR3 has 18 residues. The V gene's germline CDR1 is SSHAT and CDR2 FNYEAQ (reference sequence). The CDR3 spells CASSLLQGKALNTGELFF. CDR3 DNA: TGTGCTAGCAGCTTATTGCAGGGGAAAGCCTTAAACACCGGGGAGCTGTTTTTT.

V is TRBV27 and J is TRBJ2-1; D gene unclear. Germline V gives CDR1 MNHEY, CDR2 SMNVEV (reference sequence). CDR3 size: 13 residues. Deletions cut 0 bases from V and 5 bases from J, with 5 bases between. CDR3 nucleotides: TGTGCCAGCAGTTTATCGTTCAACAATGAGCAGTTCTTC. It specifies CASSLSFNNEQFF.

CDR3 loop: CASSMVERTGGQETQYF. CDR3 nucleotide sequence: TGTGCCAGTAGTATGGTAGAAAGGACCGGTGGCCAAGAGACCCAGTACTTC. The chain employs TRBV19 and TRBJ2-5, with D unresolved. V lost 3 bases, J lost 1 base, and 18 bases lay in between. The CDR3 has 17 residues. Per germline, CDR1 LNHDA and CDR2 SQIVND (reference sequence).

The rearrangement joins TRBV18 to TRBJ2-7, with unresolved D. The ends were cut back, 0 bases at V and 5 bases at J, with 14 bases in the middle. The CDR3 runs 15 residues. CDR1 and CDR2 (germline): KGHSH, LQKENI. For the CDR3, the DNA is TGTGCCAGCTCACCACCGGCCCAGGCGTCGGACGAGCAGTACTTC. It specifies CASSPPAQASDEQYF. Complete variable domain (other parts from reference TRBV18 and TRBJ2-7): NAGVMQNPRHLVRRRGQEARLRCSPMKGHSHVYWYRQLPEEGLKFMVYLQKENIIDESGMPKERFSAEFPKEGPSILRIQQVVRGDSAAYFCASSPPAQASDEQYFGPGTRLTVT.

CDR3 DNA sequence: TGCGCCAGCAGTGAGTCAACTAGTCCCGGGGAGCTGTTTTTT. Translating gives CASSESTSPGELFF. The chain has TRBV10-1 and TRBJ2-2; weak D call: TRBD2 (5 bases). The germline CDR1 and CDR2 sequences are WNHNN and SYGVQD (reference sequence). Deletions cut 0 bases from V and 6 bases from J, with 8 bases between. The CDR3 consists of 14 residues.

J is TRBJ2-7 and V is TRBV29-1; no firm D call. V lost 3 bases to trimming and J lost 6 bases, with 24 bases between them. CDR1 is SQVTM, CDR2 ANQGSEA, per germline. This CDR3 is 16 amino acids long. The CDR3 sequence: CSVDLPGRGNLGEQYF. The CDR3 DNA is TGCAGCGTTGATCTGCCGGGTAGAGGCAACCTGGGCGAGCAGTACTTC.

The rearrangement links TRBV3-1 (or the pseudogene TRBV3-2) to TRBJ1-5; D is undetermined. Germline V gene lookup returns CDR1 LGHDT and CDR2 YNNKEL (reference sequence). Deletions cut 4 bases from V and 5 bases from J, with 9 bases between. This CDR3 region has 13 residues. This chain's CDR3 is CASSPMVDQPQHF. The CDR3 nucleotides read TGTGCCAGCAGCCCCATGGTGGATCAGCCCCAGCATTTT.

The chain has TRBV11-2 and TRBJ2-7, with a weak D call TRBD1 (5 bases). V shed 7 bases and J shed 2 bases, with 12 bases lying between them. The CDR3 contains 13 residues. Germline V gene data show CDR1 as SGHAT and CDR2 as FQNNGV. The chain's CDR3 is CASILDSAYEQYF. For the CDR3, the DNA is TGTGCCAGCATCCTAGACAGTGCCTACGAGCAGTACTTC. The whole variable domain, filled in from reference TRBV11-2 and TRBJ2-7, reads EAGVAQSPRYKIIEKRQSVAFWCNPISGHATLYWYQQILGQGPKLLIQFQNNGVVDDSQLPKDRFSAERLKGVDSTLKIQPAKLEDSAVYLCASILDSAYEQYFGPGTRLTVT.